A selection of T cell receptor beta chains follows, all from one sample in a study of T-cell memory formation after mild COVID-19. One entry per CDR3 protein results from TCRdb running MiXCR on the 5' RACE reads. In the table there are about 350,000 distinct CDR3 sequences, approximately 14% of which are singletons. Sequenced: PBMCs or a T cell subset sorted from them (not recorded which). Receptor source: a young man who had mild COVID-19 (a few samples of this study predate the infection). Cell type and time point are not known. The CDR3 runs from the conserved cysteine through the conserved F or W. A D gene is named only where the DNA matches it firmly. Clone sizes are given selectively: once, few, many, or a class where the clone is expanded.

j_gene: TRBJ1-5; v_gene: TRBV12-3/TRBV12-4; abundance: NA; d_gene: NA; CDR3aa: CASSLALGGGINQPQHF; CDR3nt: TGTGCCAGCAGTTTAGCGCTTGGGGGCGGAATTAATCAGCCCCAGCATTTT
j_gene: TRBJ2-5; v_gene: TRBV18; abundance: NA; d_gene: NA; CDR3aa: CASSPPNILRETQYF; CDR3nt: TGTGCCAGCTCACCACCGAACATACTAAGAGAGACCCAGTACTTC
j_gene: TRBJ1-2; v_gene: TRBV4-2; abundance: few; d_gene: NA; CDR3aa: CASSQVSGPTNYGYTF; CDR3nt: TGTGCCAGCAGCCAAGTTTCCGGACCGACCAACTATGGCTACACCTTC
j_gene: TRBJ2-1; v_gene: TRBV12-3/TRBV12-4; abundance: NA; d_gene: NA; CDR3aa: CASSLFHNEQFF; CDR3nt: TGTGCCAGCAGTTTGTTTCATAATGAGCAGTTCTTC
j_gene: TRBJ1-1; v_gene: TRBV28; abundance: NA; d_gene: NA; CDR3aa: CASSSQVGTEAFF; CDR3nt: TGTGCCAGCAGCTCACAGGTGGGCACTGAAGCTTTCTTT
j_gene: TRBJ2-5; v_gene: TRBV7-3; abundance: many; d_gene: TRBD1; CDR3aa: CASSLGQDGTQYF; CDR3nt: TGTGCCAGCAGCTTGGGACAGGACGGGACCCAGTACTTC
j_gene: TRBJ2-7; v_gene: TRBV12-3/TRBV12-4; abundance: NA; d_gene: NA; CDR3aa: CASSPGPQGEQYF; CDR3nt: TGTGCCAGCAGCCCGGGGCCCCAGGGGGAGCAGTACTTC
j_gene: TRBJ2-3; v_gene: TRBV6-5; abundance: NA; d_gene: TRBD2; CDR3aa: CDSSSLGTSGEDTQYF; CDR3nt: TGTGACAGCAGTTCTCTCGGGACTAGCGGGGAAGATACGCAGTATTTT
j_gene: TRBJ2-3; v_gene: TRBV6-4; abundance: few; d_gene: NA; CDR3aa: CASSDSKGGSTDTQYF; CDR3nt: TGTGCCAGCAGTGACTCGAAGGGGGGAAGCACAGATACGCAGTATTTT
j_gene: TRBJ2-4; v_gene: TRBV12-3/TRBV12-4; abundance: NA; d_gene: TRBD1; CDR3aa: CASNFRQGRDIQYF; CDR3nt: TGTGCCAGCAACTTTCGACAGGGTCGTGACATTCAGTACTTC
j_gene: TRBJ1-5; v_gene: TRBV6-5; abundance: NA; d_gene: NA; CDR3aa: CASSTSHSPNQPQHF; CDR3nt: TGTGCCAGCAGCACGTCTCACAGCCCCAATCAGCCCCAGCATTTT
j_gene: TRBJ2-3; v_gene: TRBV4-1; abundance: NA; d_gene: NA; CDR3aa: CASSQRGTDTQYF; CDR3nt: TGCGCCAGCAGCCAACGGGGGACAGATACGCAGTATTTT
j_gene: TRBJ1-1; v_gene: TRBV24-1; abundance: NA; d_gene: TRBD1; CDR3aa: CAISSRTGAEAFF; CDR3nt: TGTGCCATCTCTTCCCGGACAGGGGCTGAAGCTTTCTTT
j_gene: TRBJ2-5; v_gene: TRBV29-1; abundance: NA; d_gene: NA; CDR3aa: CSVSGPVQETQYF; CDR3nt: TGCAGCGTGTCGGGCCCGGTCCAAGAGACCCAGTACTTC
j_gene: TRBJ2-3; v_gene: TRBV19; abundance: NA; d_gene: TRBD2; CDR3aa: CASTDSGRYTDTQYF; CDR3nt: TGTGCCAGTACGGATAGCGGGAGATACACAGATACGCAGTATTTT
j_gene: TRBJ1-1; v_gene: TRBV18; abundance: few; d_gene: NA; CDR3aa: CASSARSEAFF; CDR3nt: TGTGCCAGCTCAGCGAGGTCTGAAGCTTTCTTT
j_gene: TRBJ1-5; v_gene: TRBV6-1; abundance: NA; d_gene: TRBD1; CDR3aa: CASKSSGTGIRPQHF; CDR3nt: TGTGCCAGCAAATCTTCCGGGACAGGGATTCGACCCCAGCATTTT
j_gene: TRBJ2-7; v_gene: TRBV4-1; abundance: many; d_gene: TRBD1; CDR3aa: CASSPGTGGEQYF; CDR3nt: TGCGCCAGCAGCCCCGGGACAGGGGGCGAGCAGTACTTC
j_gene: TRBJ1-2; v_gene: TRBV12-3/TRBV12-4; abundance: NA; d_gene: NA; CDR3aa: CASSLAGGVGSGGYTF; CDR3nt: TGTGCCAGCAGTTTAGCAGGCGGGGTAGGGTCCGGGGGCTACACCTTC
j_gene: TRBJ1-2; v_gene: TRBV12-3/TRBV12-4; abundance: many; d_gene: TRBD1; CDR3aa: CASSYTLDRSGYTF; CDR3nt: TGTGCCAGCAGTTACACCTTGGACAGGAGTGGCTACACCTTC
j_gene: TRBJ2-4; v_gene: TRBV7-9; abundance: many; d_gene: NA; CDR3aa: CASSFDRTGIQYF; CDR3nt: TGTGCCAGCAGCTTTGACAGGACGGGCATTCAGTACTTC
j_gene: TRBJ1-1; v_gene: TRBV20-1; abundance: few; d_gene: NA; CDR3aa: CSARSGEQVWNTEAFF; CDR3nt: TGCAGTGCCCGATCGGGGGAACAGGTGTGGAACACTGAAGCTTTCTTT
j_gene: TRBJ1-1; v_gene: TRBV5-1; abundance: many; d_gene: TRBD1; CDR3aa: CASSRTGYTEAFF; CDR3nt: TGCGCCAGCAGCCGGACAGGGTACACTGAAGCTTTCTTT
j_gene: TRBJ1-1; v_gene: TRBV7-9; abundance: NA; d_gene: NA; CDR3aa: CASSLLFRGQRTEAFF; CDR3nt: TGTGCCAGCAGCTTACTCTTCAGGGGCCAGAGGACTGAAGCTTTCTTT
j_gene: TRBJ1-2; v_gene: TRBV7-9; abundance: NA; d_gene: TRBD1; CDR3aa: CASSLQGAEYGYTF; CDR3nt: TGTGCCAGCAGCTTACAGGGGGCAGAATATGGCTACACCTTC
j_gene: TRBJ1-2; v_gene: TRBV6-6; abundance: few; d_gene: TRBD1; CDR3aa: CASSADRFGQRGYTF; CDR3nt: TGTGCCAGCAGTGCGGACAGGTTCGGACAGCGCGGCTACACCTTC
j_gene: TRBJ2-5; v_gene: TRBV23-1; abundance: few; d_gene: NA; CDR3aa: CASSQSGSDQETQYF; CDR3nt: TGCGCCAGCAGTCAATCTGGGTCGGATCAAGAGACCCAGTACTTC
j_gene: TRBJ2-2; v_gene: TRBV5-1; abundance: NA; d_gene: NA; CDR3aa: CASSPWGGQNTGELFF; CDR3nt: TGCGCCAGCAGCCCGTGGGGGGGCCAGAACACCGGGGAGCTGTTTTTT
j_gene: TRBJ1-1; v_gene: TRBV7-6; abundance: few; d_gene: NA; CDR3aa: CASSLAGHRGTEAFF; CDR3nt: TGTGCCAGCAGCTTAGCGGGACACCGAGGAACTGAAGCTTTCTTT
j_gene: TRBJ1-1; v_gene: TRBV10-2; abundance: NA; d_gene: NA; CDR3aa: CASGGLNTEAFF; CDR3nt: TGCGCCAGCGGAGGACTGAACACTGAAGCTTTCTTT
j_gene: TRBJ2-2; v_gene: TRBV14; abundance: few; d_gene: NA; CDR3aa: CASSKLGHNPGELFF; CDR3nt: TGTGCCAGCAGCAAACTGGGACACAACCCCGGGGAGCTGTTTTTT
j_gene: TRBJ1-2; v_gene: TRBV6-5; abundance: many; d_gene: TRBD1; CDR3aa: CASSYRRTGGGYTF; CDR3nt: TGTGCCAGCAGTTACCGGAGGACAGGCGGTGGCTACACCTTC
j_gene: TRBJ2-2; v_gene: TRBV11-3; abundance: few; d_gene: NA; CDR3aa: CASSPIPNTGELFF; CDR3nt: TGTGCCAGCAGCCCCATACCGAACACCGGGGAGCTGTTTTTT
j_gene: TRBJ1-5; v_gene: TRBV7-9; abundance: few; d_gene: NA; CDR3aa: CASSGRDSNQPQHF; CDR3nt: TGTGCCAGCAGCGGGCGGGACAGCAATCAGCCCCAGCATTTT
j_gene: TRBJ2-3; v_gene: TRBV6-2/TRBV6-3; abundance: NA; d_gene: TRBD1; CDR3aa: CASRARTGWLTDTQYF; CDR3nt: TGTGCCAGCAGGGCGAGGACAGGGTGGCTGACAGATACGCAGTATTTT
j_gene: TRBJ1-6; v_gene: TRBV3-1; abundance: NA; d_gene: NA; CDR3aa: CASSLQDRDSPLHF; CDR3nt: TGTGCCAGCAGTTTACAGGATCGGGACTCACCCCTCCACTTT
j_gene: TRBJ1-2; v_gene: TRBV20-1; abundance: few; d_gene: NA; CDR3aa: CSAAGGRYGYTF; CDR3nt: TGCAGTGCCGCGGGGGGTCGATATGGCTACACCTTC
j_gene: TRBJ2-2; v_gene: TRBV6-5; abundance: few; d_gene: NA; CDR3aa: CASSLITTGELFF; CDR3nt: TGTGCCAGCAGCCTGATTACAACCGGGGAGCTGTTTTTT